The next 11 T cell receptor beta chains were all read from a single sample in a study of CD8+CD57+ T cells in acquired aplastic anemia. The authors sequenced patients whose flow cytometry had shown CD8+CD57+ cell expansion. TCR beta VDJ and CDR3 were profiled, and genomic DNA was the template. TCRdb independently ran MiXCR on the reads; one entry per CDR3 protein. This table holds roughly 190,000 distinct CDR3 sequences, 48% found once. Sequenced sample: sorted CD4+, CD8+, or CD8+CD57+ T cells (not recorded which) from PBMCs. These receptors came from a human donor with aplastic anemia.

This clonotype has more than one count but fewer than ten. CDR3 sequence (DNA): TGTGCCAGCGCACGCGACAGGGATTCCTACGAGCAGTACTTC. Translated: CASARDRDSYEQYF. This chain connects TRBV2 to TRBJ2-7; 7 nucleotides agree with TRBD1. In germline, CDR1 is SNHLY, CDR2 FYNNEI. The CDR3 contains 14 residues. Trimming at V came to 8 bases and at J to 1 base, leaving 8 bases not matched to a gene.

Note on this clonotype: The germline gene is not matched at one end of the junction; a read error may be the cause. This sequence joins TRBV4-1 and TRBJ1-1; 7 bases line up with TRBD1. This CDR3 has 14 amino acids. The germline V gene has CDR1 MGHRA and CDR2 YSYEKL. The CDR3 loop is CASSHGTANTEAFF. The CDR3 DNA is TGCGCAAGCAGCCACGGGACAGCGAACACTGAAGCTTTCTTT.

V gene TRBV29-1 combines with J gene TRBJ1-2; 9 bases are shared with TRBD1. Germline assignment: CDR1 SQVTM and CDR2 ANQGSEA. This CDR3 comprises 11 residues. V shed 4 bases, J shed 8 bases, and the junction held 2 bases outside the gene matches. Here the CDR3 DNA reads TGCAGCGTTGGGACAGGGGTCGGCTACACCTTC. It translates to CSVGTGVGYTF.

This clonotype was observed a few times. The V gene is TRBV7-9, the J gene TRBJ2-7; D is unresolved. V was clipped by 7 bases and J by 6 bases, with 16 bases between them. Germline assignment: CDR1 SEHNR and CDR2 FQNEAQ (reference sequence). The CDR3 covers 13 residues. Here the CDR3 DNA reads TGTGCCAGCACCCAAACCGTCGCGGTCGAGCAGTACTTC. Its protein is CASTQTVAVEQYF.

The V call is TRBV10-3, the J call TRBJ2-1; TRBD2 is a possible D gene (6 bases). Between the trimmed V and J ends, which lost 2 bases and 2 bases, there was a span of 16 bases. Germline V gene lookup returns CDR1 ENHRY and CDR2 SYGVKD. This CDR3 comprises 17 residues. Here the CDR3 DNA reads TGTGCCATCAGTGAGAGGTCTAGCGATGCCCCCTACAATGAGCAGTTCTTC. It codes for CAISERSSDAPYNEQFF.

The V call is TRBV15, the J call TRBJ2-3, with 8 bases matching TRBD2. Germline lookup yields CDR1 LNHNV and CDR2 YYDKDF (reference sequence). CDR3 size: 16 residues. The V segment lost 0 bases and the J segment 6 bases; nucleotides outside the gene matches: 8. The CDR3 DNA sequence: TGTGCCACCAGCAGAGATGAAGCGGGGGCCAGGGATACGCAGTATTTT. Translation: CATSRDEAGARDTQYF.

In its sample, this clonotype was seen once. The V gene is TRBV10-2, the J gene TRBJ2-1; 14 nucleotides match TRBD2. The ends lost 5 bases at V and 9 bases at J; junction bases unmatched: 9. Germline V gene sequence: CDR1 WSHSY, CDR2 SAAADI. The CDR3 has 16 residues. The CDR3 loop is CASSILGLAGAREQFF. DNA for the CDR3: TGCGCCAGCAGTATACTGGGACTAGCGGGAGCGCGTGAGCAGTTCTTC.

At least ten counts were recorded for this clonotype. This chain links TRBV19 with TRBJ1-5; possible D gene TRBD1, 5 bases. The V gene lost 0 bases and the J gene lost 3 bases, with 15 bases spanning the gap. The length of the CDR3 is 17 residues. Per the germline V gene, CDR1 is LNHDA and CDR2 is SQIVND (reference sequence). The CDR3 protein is CASSIEDGTQFNQPQHF. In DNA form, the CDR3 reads TGTGCCAGTAGTATAGAGGACGGGACTCAATTCAATCAGCCCCAGCATTTT. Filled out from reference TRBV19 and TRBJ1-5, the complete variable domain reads DGGITQSPKYLFRKEGQNVTLSCEQNLNHDAMYWYRQDPGQGLRLIYYSQIVNDFQKGDIAEGYSVSREKKESFPLTVTSAQKNPTAFYLCASSIEDGTQFNQPQHFGDGTRLSIL.

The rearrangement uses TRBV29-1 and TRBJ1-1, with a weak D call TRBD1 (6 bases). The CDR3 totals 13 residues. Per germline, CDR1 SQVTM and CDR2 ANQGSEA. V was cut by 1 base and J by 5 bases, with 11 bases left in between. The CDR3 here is CSVEGQGWTEAFF. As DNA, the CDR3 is TGCAGCGTTGAAGGGCAGGGGTGGACTGAAGCTTTCTTT.

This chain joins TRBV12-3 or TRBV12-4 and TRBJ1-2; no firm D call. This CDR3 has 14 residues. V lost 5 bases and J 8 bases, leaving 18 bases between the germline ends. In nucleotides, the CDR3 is TGTGCCAGCAGTCCTGACGAAGATGGTCTAGGCTACACCTTC. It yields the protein CASSPDEDGLGYTF.

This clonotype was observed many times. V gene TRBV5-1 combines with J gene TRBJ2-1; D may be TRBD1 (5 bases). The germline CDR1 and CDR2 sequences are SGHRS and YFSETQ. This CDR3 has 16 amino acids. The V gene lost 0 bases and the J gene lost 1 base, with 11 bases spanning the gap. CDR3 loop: CASSLGQGVSYNEQFF. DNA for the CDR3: TGCGCCAGCAGCTTGGGGCAGGGCGTTTCCTACAATGAGCAGTTCTTC.